The T cell receptor beta chain under discussion was sequenced for a study of T-cell memory formation after mild COVID-19. Findings and limits, study-wide: Researchers report contracting CD4+ clones mostly in CM and EM, with CD8+ clones in EMRA. The study detected some responding clones in pre-infection memory, suggesting cross-reactive memory joined.

From 5'RACE with constant-segment primers came TCR alpha and TCR beta cDNA libraries that carried sample barcodes and UMIs. TCRdb used MiXCR to reprocess the 5' RACE reads, holding one entry per CDR3 protein. The sample has about 340,000 distinct CDR3 sequences; 10% to 15% are singletons. The CDR3 has 15 amino acids. Germline trimming cut 2 bases from V and 7 bases from J; bases unmatched to any gene: 9. Looked up from germline, CDR1 is LGHNA and CDR2 is YSLEER. As concerns this clonotype: Antigen unknown.

This chain links TRBV4-3 with TRBJ1-2; 8 bases are shared with TRBD1. This clonotype was obtained from a young man who had mild COVID-19 (a few samples of this study predate the infection). Cell type and time point are not known. Input material: PBMCs or a T cell subset sorted from them (not recorded which). CDR3: CASSQNKGQGAGYTF. DNA for the CDR3: TGCGCCAGCAGCCAAAACAAGGGGCAGGGGGCTGGCTACACCTTC.